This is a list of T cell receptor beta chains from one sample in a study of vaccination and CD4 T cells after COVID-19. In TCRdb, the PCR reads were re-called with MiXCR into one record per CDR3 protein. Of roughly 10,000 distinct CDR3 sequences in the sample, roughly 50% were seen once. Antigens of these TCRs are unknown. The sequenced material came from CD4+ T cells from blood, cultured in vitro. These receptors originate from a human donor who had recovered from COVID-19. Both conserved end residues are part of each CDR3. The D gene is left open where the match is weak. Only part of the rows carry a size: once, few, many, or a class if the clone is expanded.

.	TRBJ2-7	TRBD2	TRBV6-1	TGTGCCAGCAGCCCCGAGACGGGAGGGAGTTACGAGCAGTACTTC	CASSPETGGSYEQYF
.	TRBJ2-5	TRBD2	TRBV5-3	TGTGCCAGAAGCACCAGACTAGCGGGAGTCGTCGAGACCCAGTACTTC	CARSTRLAGVVETQYF
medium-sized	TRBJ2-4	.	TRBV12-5	TGTGCTAGTGGGTGTACAGGGGAGCGGGACATTCAGTACTTC	CASGCTGERDIQYF
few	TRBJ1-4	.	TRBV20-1	TGCAGTGCTACCTGGGGGCCCTTGCCGTTTTTT	CSATWGPLPFF
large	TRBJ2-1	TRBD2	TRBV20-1	TGCAGTGCTAGTGGATTGGGGACTACTACCTACAATGAGCAGTTCTTC	CSASGLGTTTYNEQFF
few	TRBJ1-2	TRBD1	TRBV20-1	TGCAGTGCTAGAGTAGGACAGGGGGCATCTGGCTACACCTTC	CSARVGQGASGYTF
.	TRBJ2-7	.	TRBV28	TGTGCCAGCAGTGAAAAACAGGGGACTAACGATCCCTACGAGCAGTACTTC	CASSEKQGTNDPYEQYF
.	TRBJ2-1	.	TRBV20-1	TGCAGTGCTCGTTACCACGGGGACTATGAGCAGTTCTTC	CSARYHGDYEQFF
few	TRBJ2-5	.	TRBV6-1	TGTGCCAGCAGCAACGGGGGGCTTGGGGAGACCCAGTACTTC	CASSNGGLGETQYF
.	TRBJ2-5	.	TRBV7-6	TGTGCCAGCAGCTTACGTCTAGCCGGGGAGACCCAGTACTTC	CASSLRLAGETQYF
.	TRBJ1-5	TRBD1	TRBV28	TGTGCCAGCAGCTCCCCGGGACAGAGCTATCAGCCCCAGCATTTT	CASSSPGQSYQPQHF
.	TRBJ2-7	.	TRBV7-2	TGTGCCAGCAGCTTACCTGGGAGATTTAACTACGAGCAGTACTTC	CASSLPGRFNYEQYF